The 20 T cell receptor beta chains below were found in one sample sequenced in a study of tumor-infiltrating lymphocytes in primary liver carcinoma. Total RNA amounting to 500 ng was the source from which TCR beta cDNA was made with a constant-region primer. Three nested multiplex PCR rounds of slightly modified ARM-PCR generated TCR beta libraries. Amplification in the first two PCR rounds was performed using TRBV1-TRBV30 forward primers and a C-beta reverse primer for roughly 10 cycles each. One entry per CDR3 protein, called by TCRdb with MiXCR from the multiplex PCR reads. The top ten clones hold approximately 9% of a sample with some 320,000 distinct CDR3 sequences, 55% to 65% of them seen once. For blood RNA, unsorted whole blood served as the source, and germline DNA was extracted too. The sample comprised peripheral blood. The receptors shown here come from a middle-aged man with primary liver carcinoma and hepatitis B virus infection.

Worth noting for this clonotype: This may stem from a read error, because a much larger clone lies one nucleotide away. The rearrangement links TRBV4-2 to TRBJ2-1; TRBD1 aligns across 8 bases. CDR1 and CDR2 (germline): LGHNA, YNFKEQ. The CDR3 totals 15 residues. The ends lost 0 bases at V and 12 bases at J; junction bases unmatched: 10. CDR3 sequence: CASSQDFGQGIVQFF. In nucleotides, the CDR3 is TGTGCCAGCAGCCAAGATTTCGGACAGGGAATTGTGCAGTTCTTC.

This clonotype was seen just once. This chain connects TRBV28 to TRBJ2-7, with a weak D call TRBD2 (5 bases). The CDR3 has 13 amino acids. Germline assignment: CDR1 MDHEN and CDR2 SYDVKM. CDR3 amino acids: CVTRARGSNEQYF. The CDR3 DNA is TGTGTCACTCGGGCTAGAGGGAGTAACGAGCAGTACTTC.

To note about this clonotype: A much larger clone is a single base away; this may be a read error. CDR3 in amino acids: CASSQDIPAGAHEQYF. In DNA form, the CDR3 reads TGCGCCAGCAGCCAAGATATTCCAGCGGGGGCCCACGAGCAGTACTTC. This rearrangement joins TRBV4-1 to TRBJ2-7; the match to TRBD2 covers 8 bases. The CDR3 extends over 16 amino acids. Germline assignment: CDR1 MGHRA and CDR2 YSYEKL. Germline trimming cut 0 bases from V and 5 bases from J; bases unmatched to any gene: 9.

The CDR3 DNA reads TGCGCCAGCAGCTTGGCCCCCAGATCCCTCGAGCAGTACTTC. It specifies CASSLAPRSLEQYF. The genes are TRBV5-1 and TRBJ2-7; D unresolved. Germline assignment: CDR1 SGHRS and CDR2 YFSETQ. The V gene lost 0 bases and the J gene lost 6 bases, with 13 bases spanning the gap. This CDR3 contains 14 residues.

For this clonotype: The conserved phenylalanine or tryptophan is not found at the CDR3 terminus, so this likely reflects a read error. It is unclear where the CDR3 begins or ends on the DNA, so no DNA is shown, and the CDR3 is as TCRdb lists it. This chain uses TRBV11-2 with TRBJ2-6; the table's D call of TRBD1 was not tested on the DNA. Germline V gene lookup returns CDR1 SGHAT and CDR2 FQNNGV. The CDR3 length equals 15 residues, ends included. CDR3 sequence: CASSPQGHGANVLAL.

The gene calls are TRBV7-9 and TRBJ1-1, with 7 bases matching TRBD1. V shed 5 bases and J 3 bases; nucleotides not matched to a gene: 12. CDR1 is SEHNR and CDR2 is FQNEAQ in the germline V gene (reference sequence). This CDR3 contains 16 residues. The CDR3 here is CASSIGDRGPDTEAFF. CDR3 DNA: TGTGCCAGCAGCATAGGCGATAGGGGGCCGGACACTGAAGCTTTCTTT. Variable domain in full (rest from reference TRBV7-9 and TRBJ1-1): DTGVSQNPRHKITKRGQNVTFRCDPISEHNRLYWYRQTLGQGPEFLTYFQNEAQLEKSRLLSDRFSAERPKGSFSTLEIQRTEQGDSAMYLCASSIGDRGPDTEAFFGQGTRLTVV.

About this clonotype: The junction and the germline gene differ at one end; a read error may be behind it. This chain joins TRBV5-6 and TRBJ2-2, with a possible D match to TRBD1 (6 bases). The CDR3 runs 15 residues. Per the germline V gene, CDR1 is SGHDT and CDR2 is YYEEEE. CDR3 coding DNA: TGTGCCAGCAGCTTAGACATAGGGGGTTCCGGGGAACTGTTTTTT. Amino acid sequence: CASSLDIGGSGELFF.

To note about this clonotype: One end of the junction fails to match germline, which may point to a read error. The V gene is TRBV11-2, the J gene TRBJ2-1, with D perhaps matching TRBD1 (5 bases). The length of the CDR3 is 15 residues. Germline lookup yields CDR1 SGHAT and CDR2 FQNNGV. The CDR3 sequence is CASSLDGIRGNEQLF. As DNA, the CDR3 is TGTGCCAGCAGCTTAGATGGTATTAGGGGAAATGAGCAGTTATTC. The full variable domain, with the rest looked up from reference TRBV11-2 and TRBJ2-1, is EAGVAQSPRYKIIEKRQSVAFWCNPISGHATLYWYQQILGQGPKLLIQFQNNGVVDDSQLPKDRFSAERLKGVDSTLKIQPAKLEDSAVYLCASSLDGIRGNEQLFGPGTRLTVL.

The rearrangement links TRBV4-3 to TRBJ2-7, with 11 positions matching TRBD1. V gave up 0 bases and J gave up 3 bases; unmatched junction bases: 7. CDR1 and CDR2 (germline): LGHNA, YSLEER. There are 17 residues in the CDR3. The chain's CDR3 is CASSQDSGTGGNYEQYF. The CDR3 region has the DNA TGCGCCAGCAGCCAAGATTCGGGGACAGGGGGTAACTACGAGCAGTACTTC.

This clonotype has only one observation. V usage is TRBV7-8 and J usage is TRBJ1-5; TRBD1 matches 10 bases. The CDR3 is 16 amino acids. Germline values: CDR1 SGHVS, CDR2 FQNEAQ. With 5 bases clipped from V and 6 bases from J, the junction kept 10 bases outside the gene matches. This CDR3 is CASSRGTGDRVQPQHF. The CDR3 DNA follows: TGTGCCAGCAGCCGCGGGACAGGGGACAGAGTTCAGCCCCAGCATTTT.

This clonotype appeared a single time. A much larger clonotype is one base distant, so this may be a read error. The V call is TRBV6-2 or TRBV6-3, the J call TRBJ2-1, with TRBD2 matching over 7 bases. The CDR3 is made up of 16 amino acids. Germline V gives CDR1 MNHEY, CDR2 SVGEGT. The CDR3 sequence: CASSYLEGGGYNERFF. The CDR3 DNA is TGTGCCAGCAGTTACTTAGAAGGCGGGGGTTACAATGAGCGGTTCTTC.

Of note for this clonotype: Just one base apart from a much larger clone, this may be a read error. CDR3 residues: CASRPGNATTEAFF. The CDR3 coding sequence is TGTGCCAGCAGACCTGGGAATGCAACCACTGAAGCTTTCTTT. V usage is TRBV12-3 or TRBV12-4 and J usage is TRBJ1-1; D is unclear. The V gene lost 6 bases and the J gene lost 4 bases, with 15 bases spanning the gap. The CDR3 runs 14 residues.

In this sample, this clonotype turned up many times. J is TRBJ2-1 and V is TRBV10-3; D is ambiguous. Trimming left V 3 bases short and J 1 base short, with 10 bases between. Germline CDR1 and CDR2: ENHRY and SYGVKD. There are 15 residues in the CDR3. The CDR3, as DNA: TGTGCCATCAGTGATGGAGACCTATCCTACAATGAGCAGTTCTTC. Translation: CAISDGDLSYNEQFF.

A note on this clonotype: This sequence may be a read error, since a much larger clone differs from it by one base. The CDR3 loop reads CASSYSVVISYEQYF. The CDR3, as DNA: TGTGCCAGCAGTTACTCGGTTGTGATCTCCTACGAGCAGTACTTC. This chain uses TRBV6-5 with TRBJ2-7, with unresolved D. Trimming shortened V by 0 bases and J by 0 bases, and 9 bases separated the two germline ends. The CDR3 contains 15 residues. CDR1 and CDR2 (germline): MNHEY, SVGAGI.

V usage is TRBV11-3 and J usage is TRBJ1-3, with D unresolved. Germline-derived CDR1 and CDR2 are SGHNT and YENEEA. The CDR3 is 13 amino acids. V gave up 7 bases and J gave up 4 bases, with 11 bases separating them. Written as DNA, the CDR3 is TGTGCCAGCAACGGAACAGAAGGAAACACCATATATTTT. Its protein product is CASNGTEGNTIYF.

This CDR3 is CSARRGDNQPQHF. The CDR3 DNA is TGCAGTGCCCGCCGAGGGGACAATCAGCCCCAGCATTTT. The J gene is TRBJ1-5, the V gene TRBV20-1; D is possibly TRBD1 (5 bases). The germline V and J ends were trimmed by 6 bases and 3 bases, with 12 bases remaining between them. Germline V gene sequence: CDR1 DFQATT, CDR2 SNEGSKA (reference sequence). This CDR3 region has 13 residues.

Concerning this clonotype itself: A much larger clone is a single base away; this may be a read error. The V call is TRBV14, the J call TRBJ2-1; D may be TRBD1 (5 bases). The CDR3 loop spans 14 amino acids. CDR1 and CDR2 (germline): SGHDN, FVKESK. The CDR3 nucleotides are TGTGTCAGCAGCCAAGACAGCTCCTACAATGAGCAGTTCTTC. It translates to CVSSQDSSYNEQFF.

This clonotype was seen once. A read error may explain this, as a much larger clone is one base away. The chain has TRBV7-8 and TRBJ1-5, with D maybe TRBD1 (5 bases). CDR1 SGHVS and CDR2 FQNEAQ come from the germline V gene. The CDR3 runs 18 residues. The CDR3 region is CPSSLGMRGADSNQPQHF. As DNA, the CDR3 is TGTCCCAGCAGCTTAGGCATGCGAGGGGCCGATAGCAATCAGCCCCAGCATTTT.

About this clonotype: One end of the junction is discordant with germline, which a read error may explain. The chain recombines TRBV29-1 with TRBJ2-1, with a tentative D call TRBD1 (5 bases). The CDR3 has 13 amino acids. Germline CDR1 and CDR2: SQVTM and ANQGSEA. DNA for the CDR3: TGCGGCGTTGAAGGGCCACCCAGGGATGAGCAGTCCTTC. Residues: CGVEGPPRDEQSF.

This clonotype showed up many times. The CDR3 coding sequence is TGTGCCAGCAGTTACTCTCGGGGACCGTGGCCGGCTGAAGCTTTCTTT. It specifies CASSYSRGPWPAEAFF. The chain employs TRBV6-2 or TRBV6-3 and TRBJ1-1, with D tentatively TRBD1 (5 bases). This CDR3 spans 16 amino acids. Germline V gene sequence: CDR1 MNHEY, CDR2 SVGEGT. The germline V and J ends were trimmed by 0 bases and 6 bases, with 17 bases remaining between them.